This T cell receptor (beta chain) was identified during a study of blood T cell repertoires in COVID-19 (dated by TCRdb to 2018 to 2021). As for the study more broadly: The collaborator samples originated in the United States, Italy and Spain and spanned the acute and convalescent phases of COVID-19. Where available, HLA class I and class II types were taken from metadata supplied by the sample provider and were not determined by assay-based typing. Samples were obtained from the ongoing ImmuneRACE study (first 160 participants) and from about 1,300 subjects provided by 6 global collaborators. The prospective study material was composed of cDNA or gDNA derived from T cells, B-cell-depleted T cells, or PBMCs. A de-identified subject ID, COVID-19 status, age in years and sex were almost always included in the sample metadata. The repertoires were released in a freely available public database intended as a resource for research on the immune response to SARS-CoV-2. Subjects who had been exposed to COVID-19, were actively infected with it, or had recovered from it provided the deeply sampled blood TCRbeta repertoires that made up the dataset. Overall study outcomes, separate from this receptor: Clinical and demographic metadata were provided uncurated, with the amount varying by source and participant.

The collaborating institutions used their own protocols to collect whole blood in K2EDTA tubes. For TCRbeta analysis, collaborator samples were shipped as frozen whole blood, as isolated PBMCs, or as DNA extracted from either sample type. As encoded in the germline V gene (reference sequence), CDR1 is LGHDT while CDR2 is YNNKEL. A distance of 10 bases separates the germline ends of V and J, which lose 4 bases and 4 bases respectively. Its CDR3 holds 14 amino acids, cysteine through phenylalanine. The read is trimmed to its CDR3 DNA, 42 bases read in frame from base 1. Comments on this clone: It has no known antigen specificity. Per-nucleotide qualities are absent, and no much larger clonotype sits a single base away.

TCRbeta CDR3 regions were amplified from genomic DNA by means of the immunoSEQ Assay, a bias-controlled multiplex PCR. The study's processing was this. Within the assay, amplification of reference gene primers was used to estimate how many nucleated cells each sample contained. To quantify the absolute abundance of each unique TCRbeta CDR3 rearrangement, sequence reads were collapsed and filtered. Productive Simpson clonality was computed per sample as the square root of Simpson's diversity index over productive rearrangements. Entries here come from immuneACCESS through TCRdb and include only in-frame sequences with V and J called. Some clones fail to appear in such tables; in the studies checked, an unresolved V gene covers under half of the shortfall, and the cause of the remainder is unknown. V, J and clone size are taken as reported in that table, and D and trimming were inferred from the DNA itself. In all, the sample holds 200,000 to 250,000 clones, and around 86% of those were seen once. Together, the top ten hold around 4.5% of the sample.

The chain joins TRBV3-1 (or the pseudogene TRBV3-2) to TRBJ2-2; the D gene identity is not certain. Source material: peripheral blood. The TCR originated in a man over 45 with acute or convalescent COVID-19. Here the CDR3 is given as CASSPRGPTGELFF. In nucleotides, the sequence is TGTGCCAGCAGCCCCCGAGGCCCCACCGGGGAGCTGTTTTTT.